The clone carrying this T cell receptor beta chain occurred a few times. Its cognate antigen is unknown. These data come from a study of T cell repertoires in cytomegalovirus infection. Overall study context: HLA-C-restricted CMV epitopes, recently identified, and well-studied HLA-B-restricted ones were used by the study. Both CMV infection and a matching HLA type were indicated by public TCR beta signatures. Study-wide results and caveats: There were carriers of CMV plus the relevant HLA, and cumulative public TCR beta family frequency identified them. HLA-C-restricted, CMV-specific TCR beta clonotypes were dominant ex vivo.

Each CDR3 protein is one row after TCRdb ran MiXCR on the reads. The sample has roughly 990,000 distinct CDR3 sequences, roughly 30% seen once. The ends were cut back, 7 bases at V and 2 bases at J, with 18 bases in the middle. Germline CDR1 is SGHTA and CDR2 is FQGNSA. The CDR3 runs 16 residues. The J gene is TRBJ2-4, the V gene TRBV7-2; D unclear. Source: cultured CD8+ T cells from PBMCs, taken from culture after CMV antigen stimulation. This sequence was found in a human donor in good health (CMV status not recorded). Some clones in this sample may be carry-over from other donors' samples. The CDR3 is CASNERTHKSKNIQYF. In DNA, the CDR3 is TGTGCCAGCAACGAGAGAACTCATAAGTCCAAAAACATTCAGTACTTC.